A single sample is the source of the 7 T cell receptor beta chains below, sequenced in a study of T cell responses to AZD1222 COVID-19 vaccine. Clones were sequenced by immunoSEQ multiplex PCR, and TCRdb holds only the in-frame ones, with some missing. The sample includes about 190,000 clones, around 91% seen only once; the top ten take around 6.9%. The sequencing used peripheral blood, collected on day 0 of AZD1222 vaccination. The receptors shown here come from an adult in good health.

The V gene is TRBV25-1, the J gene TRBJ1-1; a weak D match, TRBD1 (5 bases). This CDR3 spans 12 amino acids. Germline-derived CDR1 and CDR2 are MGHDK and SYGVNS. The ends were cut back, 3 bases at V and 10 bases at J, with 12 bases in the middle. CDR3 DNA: TGTGCCAGCAGTGAGTCAGGGCCCGCAGCTTTCTTT. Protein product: CASSESGPAAFF.

The CDR3 sequence is CASSPRQTSGANVLTF. The CDR3, as DNA: TGTGCCAGCAGTCCCAGACAGACCTCTGGGGCCAACGTCCTGACTTTC. The chain combines TRBV28 with TRBJ2-6; TRBD1 might be the D (5 bases). V was pared by 5 bases and J by 0 bases, with 11 bases between. Looked up from germline, CDR1 is MDHEN and CDR2 is SYDVKM. This CDR3 is built from 16 residues.

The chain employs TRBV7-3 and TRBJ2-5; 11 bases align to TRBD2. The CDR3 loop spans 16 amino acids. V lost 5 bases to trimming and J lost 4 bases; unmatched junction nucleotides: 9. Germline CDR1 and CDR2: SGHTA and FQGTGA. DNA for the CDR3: TGTGCCAGCAGCAATATAGCGGGGGGGCCACGAGAGACCCAGTACTTC. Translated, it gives CASSNIAGGPRETQYF.

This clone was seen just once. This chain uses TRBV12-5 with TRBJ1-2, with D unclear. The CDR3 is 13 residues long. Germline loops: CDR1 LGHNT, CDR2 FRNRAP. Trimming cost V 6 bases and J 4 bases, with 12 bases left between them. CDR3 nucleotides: TGTGCTAGTGGCGTGGGCCTCAGCTATGGCTACACCTTC. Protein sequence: CASGVGLSYGYTF.

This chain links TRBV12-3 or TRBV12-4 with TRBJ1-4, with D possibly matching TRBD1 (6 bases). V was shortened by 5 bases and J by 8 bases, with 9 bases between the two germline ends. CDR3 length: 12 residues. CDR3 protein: CASSVTGEKLFF. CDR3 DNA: TGTGCCAGCAGTGTTACAGGGGAAAAACTGTTTTTT.

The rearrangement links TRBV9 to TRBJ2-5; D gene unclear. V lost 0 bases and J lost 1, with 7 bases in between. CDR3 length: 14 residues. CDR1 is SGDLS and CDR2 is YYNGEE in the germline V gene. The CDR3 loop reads CASSVEPGQETQYF. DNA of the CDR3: TGTGCCAGCAGCGTAGAGCCAGGCCAAGAGACCCAGTACTTC. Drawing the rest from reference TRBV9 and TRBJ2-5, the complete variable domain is DSGVTQTPKHLITATGQRVTLRCSPRSGDLSVYWYQQSLDQGLQFLIQYYNGEERAKGNILERFSAQQFPDLHSELNLSSLELGDSALYFCASSVEPGQETQYFGPGTRLLVL.

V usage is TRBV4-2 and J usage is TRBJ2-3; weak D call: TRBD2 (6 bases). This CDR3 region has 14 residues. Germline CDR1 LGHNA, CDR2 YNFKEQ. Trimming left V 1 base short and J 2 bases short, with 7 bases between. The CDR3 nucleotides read TGTGCCAGCAGCCAAGGGAGGGCCACAGATACGCAGTATTTT. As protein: CASSQGRATDTQYF.